Below, 30 T cell receptor beta chains from the same sample are listed, as sequenced in a study of T cells in Graves' hyperthyroidism and ophthalmopathy. Template material for amplifying TCR beta CDR3 regions consisted of RNA transcripts. A first-round RT-PCR of the TCR CDR3 used the HTBI primer set. TCRdb independently ran MiXCR on the multiplex PCR reads; one entry per CDR3 protein. The top ten hold about 3.5% of the sample, which has some 580,000 distinct CDR3 sequences, roughly a sixth seen once. Sequencing input: blood. The source is a woman aged 40-49 years with Graves' ophthalmopathy.

This chain uses TRBV12-3 or TRBV12-4 with TRBJ2-7; D might be TRBD1 or TRBD2, each matching 6 bases. V was cut by 7 bases and J by 6 bases, with 16 bases left in between. The CDR3 is 13 amino acids. The CDR3 coding sequence is TGTGCCAGCAAATTACGGGGGCGACCCGAGCAGTACTTC. This codes for CASKLRGRPEQYF.

This clonotype was seen repeatedly, ten times or more. The chain uses TRBV12-3 or TRBV12-4 and TRBJ1-1; D unresolved. V lost 3 bases to trimming and J lost 3 bases, with 11 bases between them. CDR3 size: 14 residues. Here the CDR3 DNA reads TGTGCCAGCAGTTTGAGGAGGACGGACACTGAAGCTTTCTTT. Amino acid sequence: CASSLRRTDTEAFF.

The table lists this clonotype with many counts. V and J are TRBV2 and TRBJ2-3, with TRBD1 matching over 7 bases. After removal of 5 bases from V and 5 bases from J, the junction contained 10 bases not matched to a gene. Germline V gene sequence: CDR1 SNHLY, CDR2 FYNNEI. CDR3 length: 15 amino acids. This CDR3 is CASSRSETGLDTQYF. In DNA form, the CDR3 reads TGTGCCAGCAGTCGCTCCGAGACAGGGCTAGATACGCAGTATTTT.

This clonotype was seen only a few times. This chain joins TRBV19 and TRBJ1-5; tentatively, D is TRBD1 (5 bases). V lost 1 base, J lost 6 bases, and 10 bases lay in between. Germline V lookup: CDR1 LNHDA, CDR2 SQIVND (reference sequence). CDR3 length equals 14 residues. The CDR3 DNA sequence: TGTGCCAGTAGTATAGGTGGGGCAGGTCAGCCCCAGCATTTT. Translated: CASSIGGAGQPQHF.

The rearrangement links TRBV18 to TRBJ2-3; maybe TRBD1 (6 bases). Per germline, CDR1 KGHSH and CDR2 LQKENI. Trimming pared 2 bases from V and 0 bases from J, leaving 12 bases between. The CDR3 contains 16 residues. The CDR3 loop reads CASSPNRAASTDTQYF. CDR3 in DNA: TGTGCCAGCTCACCAAACAGGGCCGCTAGCACAGATACGCAGTATTTT.

The chain recombines TRBV11-2 with TRBJ2-5, with D maybe TRBD2 (8 bases). Between the trimmed V and J ends, which lost 5 bases and 7 bases, there was a span of 23 bases. Germline CDR1 and CDR2: SGHAT and FQNNGV. The CDR3 spans 16 residues. CDR3 sequence: CASSPGTVPRGGTQYF. The CDR3 DNA is TGTGCCAGCAGCCCCGGGACAGTCCCTCGGGGGGGGACCCAGTACTTC.

This chain joins TRBV6-2 or TRBV6-3 and TRBJ2-5; 7 nucleotides match TRBD2. With V trimmed by 1 base and J by 5 bases, 4 bases remained unmatched. This CDR3 contains 14 residues. Germline V gene lookup returns CDR1 MNHEY and CDR2 SVGEGT. CDR3 amino acids: CASSYWGGPETQYF. The CDR3, as DNA: TGTGCCAGCAGTTACTGGGGAGGGCCGGAGACCCAGTACTTC.

The chain employs TRBV3-1 and TRBJ2-7; unclear D gene. This CDR3 has 13 amino acids. Trimming cost V 0 bases and J 6 bases, with 9 bases left between them. Germline CDR1 reads LGHDT; CDR2 reads YNNKEL (reference sequence). CDR3 DNA sequence: TGTGCCAGCAGCCAAGATCGCCAGACCGAGCAGTACTTC. Protein sequence: CASSQDRQTEQYF.

This clonotype was seen repeatedly, ten times or more. V usage is TRBV30 and J usage is TRBJ2-7; D is perhaps TRBD1 (6 bases). Trimming took 0 bases from V and 2 from J, leaving 11 bases between them. This CDR3 region has 14 residues. Germline values: CDR1 GTSNPN, CDR2 SVGIG (reference sequence). In DNA, the CDR3 is TGTGCCTGGAGTGTAAGTGGACAGACCTACGAGCAGTACTTC. It yields the protein CAWSVSGQTYEQYF.

There are many counts of this clonotype. V gene TRBV28 combines with J gene TRBJ2-1; 9 bases map to TRBD2. V lost 7 bases to trimming and J lost 4 bases; unmatched junction nucleotides: 5. The germline V gene has CDR1 MDHEN and CDR2 SYDVKM. The length of the CDR3 is 14 residues. The CDR3 loop is CASTLAGEYNEQFF. In DNA, the CDR3 is TGTGCCAGCACCTTAGCGGGAGAGTACAATGAGCAGTTCTTC.

This chain uses TRBV20-1 with TRBJ2-3; 8 bases line up with TRBD2. Germline V gene sequence: CDR1 DFQATT, CDR2 SNEGSKA (reference sequence). The junction had 9 bases not matched to a gene; V was cut back by 6 bases and J by 4 bases. This CDR3 contains 14 residues. The CDR3 nucleotides read TGCAGTGCCCGGCGGGGGACTAGTGCAGATACGCAGTATTTT. As protein: CSARRGTSADTQYF.

The V gene is TRBV29-1, the J gene TRBJ1-1; 7 bases align to TRBD1. Germline-derived CDR1 and CDR2 are SQVTM and ANQGSEA. The V gene end was trimmed by 6 bases and the J gene end by 1 base; junction bases not matched to a gene: 11. The CDR3 totals 15 residues. CDR3 residues: CSVPNQRTGNTEAFF. CDR3 DNA: TGCAGCGTACCAAACCAAAGGACAGGGAACACTGAAGCTTTCTTT.

With regard to this clonotype: Given a much more abundant clone one base away, this may be a read error. The chain combines TRBV7-2 with TRBJ1-1, with D hard to call. CDR3 length: 14 residues. The V gene lost 3 bases and the J gene lost 0 bases, with 8 bases spanning the gap. The germline CDR1 and CDR2 sequences are SGHTA and FQGNSA. CDR3 sequence reads: CASSFRRMNTEAFF. Here the CDR3 DNA reads TGTGCCAGCAGCTTCAGGAGAATGAACACTGAAGCTTTCTTT.

In this sample, this clonotype turned up a few times. The genes are TRBV6-1 and TRBJ2-7; no reliable D call. The CDR3 contains 15 residues. Germline V gene data show CDR1 as MNHNS and CDR2 as SASEGT. Trimming stripped 0 bases from V and 2 bases from J, with 11 bases between. DNA of the CDR3: TGTGCCAGCAGTGAAGCGCTTCCACCGACCTACGAGCAGTACTTC. It translates to CASSEALPPTYEQYF.

On this clonotype: At one end, the junction sequence differs from germline, possibly due to a read error. The CDR3 nucleotides read TGTGCCAGCAGTCGGGACCTCATGAGCACTGAAACTTTCTTT. This encodes CASSRDLMSTETFF. The chain combines TRBV6-1 with TRBJ1-1, with a weak D call TRBD1 (5 bases). Germline CDR1 and CDR2: MNHNS and SASEGT. This CDR3 spans 14 amino acids.

This clonotype was counted many times. V and J are TRBV12-3 or TRBV12-4 and TRBJ2-7, with 8 bases fitting TRBD2. This CDR3 is built from 14 residues. The trim removed 3 bases at V and 3 bases at J, leaving 4 bases unmatched. CDR3 coding DNA: TGTGCCAGCAGTTTCGGAGCGGGAGTCTACGAGCAGTACTTC. Translated: CASSFGAGVYEQYF.

The V gene is TRBV29-1, the J gene TRBJ1-5; 7 bases line up with TRBD1. Per the germline V gene, CDR1 is SQVTM and CDR2 is ANQGSEA. Trimming took 4 bases from V and 7 from J; bases not matched to a gene: 10. The CDR3 length is 14 residues. CDR3 nucleotides: TGCAGCGTTGCTCACGCCAGGGGGGGACAGCCCCAGCATTTT. It specifies CSVAHARGGQPQHF.

This clonotype was counted at least ten times. The genes are TRBV6-5 and TRBJ1-1, with 7 bases identical to TRBD1. After removal of 0 bases from V and 2 bases from J, the junction contained 3 bases not matched to a gene. CDR1 and CDR2 (germline): MNHEY, SVGAGI. The CDR3 has 15 amino acids. CDR3 loop: CASSYSGTVNTEAFF. CDR3 DNA sequence: TGTGCCAGCAGTTACTCGGGGACAGTTAACACTGAAGCTTTCTTT.

This clonotype was counted a single time. This chain links TRBV19 with TRBJ1-3, with D uncertain. Trimming took 7 bases from V and 0 from J, leaving 16 bases between them. From germline, CDR1 is LNHDA and CDR2 SQIVND (reference sequence). CDR3 length: 16 residues. The CDR3 spells CASTRRVSSSGNTIYF. CDR3 DNA sequence: TGTGCCAGTACTAGGAGGGTTTCTTCCTCTGGAAACACCATATATTTT.

J is TRBJ1-4 and V is TRBV5-1, with D unclear. The length of the CDR3 is 16 residues. CDR1 and CDR2 from the germline V gene are SGHRS and YFSETQ. The V gene lost 1 base and the J gene lost 5 bases, with 15 bases spanning the gap. The CDR3 DNA sequence: TGCGCCAGCAGCTTGCGGTCCTTGGGCCCGAATGAAAAACTGTTTTTT. Residues: CASSLRSLGPNEKLFF.

In its sample, this clonotype was seen many times. In DNA form, the CDR3 reads TGTGCCAGCAGCCAACAGGGCAGCTCCTACAATGAGCAGTTCTTC. It specifies CASSQQGSSYNEQFF. The chain links TRBV7-6 to TRBJ2-1; perhaps TRBD1 as D (6 bases). Germline-derived CDR1 and CDR2 are SGHVS and FNYEAQ. Trimming removed 5 bases from V and 0 bases from J, with 11 bases in between. The CDR3 totals 15 residues.

The V gene is TRBV10-3, the J gene TRBJ2-3, with 9 bases matching TRBD2. The CDR3 is 14 amino acids. CDR1 is ENHRY, CDR2 SYGVKD, per germline. J lost 0 bases, V lost 8 bases, and 3 bases had no gene match. CDR3 residues: CAIASGTSTDTQYF. CDR3 DNA sequence: TGTGCCATCGCTAGCGGGACTAGCACAGATACGCAGTATTTT.

The chain uses TRBV4-1 and TRBJ2-1; 14 bases are shared with TRBD2. V lost 3 bases to trimming and J lost 5 bases; unmatched junction nucleotides: 6. The CDR3 runs to 17 residues. Germline CDR1 MGHRA, CDR2 YSYEKL. The CDR3 nucleotides are TGCGCCAGCAGCCATGCACCGGGACTAGCGGGGGACAATGAGCAGTTCTTC. This sequence encodes CASSHAPGLAGDNEQFF.

This clonotype was seen a handful of times. The chain combines TRBV6-1 with TRBJ2-7; maybe TRBD1 (6 bases). Germline CDR1 is MNHNS and CDR2 is SASEGT. V was clipped by 5 bases and J by 3 bases, with 23 bases between them. The CDR3 runs to 17 residues. The chain's CDR3 is CASSSRESTGKRYEQYF. For the CDR3, the DNA is TGTGCCAGCAGTTCGAGGGAAAGTACAGGGAAACGCTACGAGCAGTACTTC.

This clonotype showed up just a few times. At one of its ends the junction is not consistent with the germline gene, which may arise from a read error. The J gene is TRBJ1-4, the V gene TRBV5-1; 11 bases line up with TRBD1. CDR3 length: 15 residues. From germline, CDR1 is SGHRS and CDR2 YFSETQ. The CDR3: CASSTRTGGREKLFF. In nucleotides, the CDR3 is TGCGCCAGCAGCACCCGGACAGGGGGCAGAGAAAAGCTGTTTTTT.

The genes are TRBV11-2 and TRBJ1-6, with TRBD1 matching over 7 bases. This CDR3 contains 15 residues. Germline assignment: CDR1 SGHAT and CDR2 FQNNGV. Unmatched junction bases numbered 11, after V lost 5 bases and J lost 10 bases. DNA of the CDR3: TGTGCCAGCAGCCAACAGACAGGGAGTGGCTCACCCCTCCACTTT. Encoded protein: CASSQQTGSGSPLHF. Combining the CDR3 with reference TRBV11-2 and TRBJ1-6 gives the whole variable domain EAGVAQSPRYKIIEKRQSVAFWCNPISGHATLYWYQQILGQGPKLLIQFQNNGVVDDSQLPKDRFSAERLKGVDSTLKIQPAKLEDSAVYLCASSQQTGSGSPLHFGNGTRLTVT.

This clonotype was observed a few times. The chain has TRBV18 and TRBJ1-1; TRBD1 aligns across 7 bases. V was pared by 4 bases and J by 0 bases, with 8 bases of the junction left unmatched. CDR1 and CDR2 (germline): KGHSH, LQKENI. The CDR3 runs to 16 residues. The CDR3 region is CASSRGQPPMNTEAFF. The DNA of the CDR3 is TGTGCCAGCTCACGGGGACAGCCGCCCATGAACACTGAAGCTTTCTTT.

This clonotype was observed at least ten times. This sequence joins TRBV18 and TRBJ2-1, with D perhaps TRBD2 (7 bases). The CDR3 runs 16 residues. The ends were cut back, 0 bases at V and 8 bases at J, with 17 bases in the middle. Germline values: CDR1 KGHSH, CDR2 LQKENI. The CDR3 bases are TGTGCCAGCTCACCACCCCGCGCGGGGGCGGGCGATGAGCAGTTCTTC. Amino acids: CASSPPRAGAGDEQFF. The complete variable domain, with remaining parts taken from reference TRBV18 and TRBJ2-1, reads NAGVMQNPRHLVRRRGQEARLRCSPMKGHSHVYWYRQLPEEGLKFMVYLQKENIIDESGMPKERFSAEFPKEGPSILRIQQVVRGDSAAYFCASSPPRAGAGDEQFFGPGTRLTVL.

Only a few counts were recorded for this clonotype. The CDR3 DNA reads as TGTGCCAGCAGCTTCTCGGATCGGAATCAGCCCCAGCATTTT. This translates into CASSFSDRNQPQHF. This chain joins TRBV5-5 and TRBJ1-5; D is undetermined. The CDR3 is 14 residues long. The V gene lost 2 bases and the J gene lost 4 bases, with 10 bases spanning the gap. The germline CDR1 and CDR2 sequences are SGHKS and YYEKEE (reference sequence).

Ten or more counts support this clonotype. The rearrangement joins TRBV20-1 to TRBJ2-5, with 12 bases matching TRBD2. CDR3 length equals 18 residues. With 0 bases clipped from V and 7 bases from J, the junction kept 15 bases outside the gene matches. The germline V gene has CDR1 DFQATT and CDR2 SNEGSKA (reference sequence). CDR3 coding DNA: TGCAGTGCTAGAGATCGAGGTGCGACTAGCGGGAGATCGACGACCCAGTACTTC. Residues: CSARDRGATSGRSTTQYF.